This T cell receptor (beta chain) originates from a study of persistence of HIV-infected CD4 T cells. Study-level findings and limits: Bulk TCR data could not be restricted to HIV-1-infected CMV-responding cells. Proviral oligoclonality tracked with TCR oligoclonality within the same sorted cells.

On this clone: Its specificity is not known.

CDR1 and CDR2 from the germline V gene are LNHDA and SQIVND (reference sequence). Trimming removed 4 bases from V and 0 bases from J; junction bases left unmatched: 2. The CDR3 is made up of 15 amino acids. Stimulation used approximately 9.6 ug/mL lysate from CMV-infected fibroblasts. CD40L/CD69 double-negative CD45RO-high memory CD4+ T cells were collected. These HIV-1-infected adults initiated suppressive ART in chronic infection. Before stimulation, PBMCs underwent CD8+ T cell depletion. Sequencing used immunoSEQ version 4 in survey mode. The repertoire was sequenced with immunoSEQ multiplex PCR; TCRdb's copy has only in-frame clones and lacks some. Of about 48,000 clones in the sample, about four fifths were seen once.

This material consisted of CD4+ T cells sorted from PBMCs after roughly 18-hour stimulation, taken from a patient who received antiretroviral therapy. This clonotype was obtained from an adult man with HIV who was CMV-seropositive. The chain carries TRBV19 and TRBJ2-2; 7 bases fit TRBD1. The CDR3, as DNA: TGTGCCAGTAGTAAGGGACAGACGAACACCGGGGAGCTGTTTTTT. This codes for CASSKGQTNTGELFF. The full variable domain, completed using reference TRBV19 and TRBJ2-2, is DGGITQSPKYLFRKEGQNVTLSCEQNLNHDAMYWYRQDPGQGLRLIYYSQIVNDFQKGDIAEGYSVSREKKESFPLTVTSAQKNPTAFYLCASSKGQTNTGELFFGEGSRLTVL.